This TCR beta chain was captured by sequencing in a study of CD8+CD57+ T cells in acquired aplastic anemia. Overall study context: The mean DNA yield obtained from sorted CD4+ and CD8+ cells came to 3.2 ug.

Genomic DNA constituted the template upon which TCR beta VDJ and CDR3 profiling was performed. Each CDR3 protein gets one entry after TCRdb re-called the reads with MiXCR. Of about 80,000 distinct CDR3 sequences in the sample, roughly half were seen once. The sample holds a few counts of this clonotype. Germline V CDR1 and CDR2: MGHRA, YSYEKL. The CDR3 has 18 residues. After removal of 2 bases from V and 2 bases from J, the junction contained 8 bases not matched to a gene. Material: sorted CD4+, CD8+, or CD8+CD57+ T cells (not recorded which) from PBMCs. The chain couples TRBV4-1 to TRBJ2-1, with 11 positions matching TRBD2. This clonotype was obtained from a human donor in good health, serving as a control. The CDR3 region is CASSQSPGTSGPYNEQFF. CDR3 bases: TGCGCCAGCAGCCAAAGCCCCGGGACTAGCGGTCCCTACAATGAGCAGTTCTTC.